Listed here are 19 T cell receptor beta chains from one sample, sequenced in a study of shared clonotypes between healthy human individuals. Method: immunoSEQ multiplex PCR; TCRdb's copy keeps in-frame clones and lacks some. The top ten hold approximately 1.7% of the sample, which has roughly 700,000 clones, around 67% seen once. Specimen: memory CD4+ T cells sorted from blood. As to subset: CD45RA-negative fraction. The receptors originated from a woman aged 25 to 39 in good health.

The chain combines TRBV2 with TRBJ1-4; D remains ambiguous. V dropped 10 bases and J dropped 8 bases, with 29 bases sitting between them. Germline assignment: CDR1 SNHLY and CDR2 FYNNEI. There are 17 residues in the CDR3. The CDR3 region has the DNA TGTGCCACCACGTCACTTTCGCTTAATCCTGAATACGAAAAACTGTTTTTT. This encodes CATTSLSLNPEYEKLFF.

In DNA form, the CDR3 reads TGTGCCAGCAGCTTAAGGTCGCAGGGCAATCAGCCCCAGCATTTT. It translates to CASSLRSQGNQPQHF. The chain recombines TRBV13 with TRBJ1-5; D ambiguous. The CDR3 length is 15 residues. The germline gives CDR1 PRHDT, CDR2 FYEKMQ (reference sequence). V lost 2 bases and J 2 bases, leaving 10 bases between the germline ends.

The CDR3 region is CASSQEWKQGSIGELFF. In DNA, the CDR3 is TGTGCCAGCAGCCAAGAGTGGAAACAGGGGTCCATCGGGGAGCTGTTTTTT. The rearrangement joins TRBV7-9 to TRBJ2-2; TRBD1 aligns across 7 bases. V was clipped by 5 bases and J by 7 bases; unmatched bases: 16. The CDR3 has 17 amino acids. Germline-derived CDR1 and CDR2 are SEHNR and FQNEAQ (reference sequence).

The chain employs TRBV30 and TRBJ1-4; 10 nucleotides agree with TRBD1. Unmatched junction bases numbered 5, after V lost 1 base and J lost 6 bases. This CDR3 has 15 amino acids. Per germline, CDR1 GTSNPN and CDR2 SVGIG (reference sequence). In nucleotides, the CDR3 is TGTGCCTGGAGTGCCCTGGGGACAGGGGATGAAAAACTGTTTTTT. Residues: CAWSALGTGDEKLFF.

This clone was seen ten or more times. The V and J genes are TRBV7-8 and TRBJ2-3; unclear D gene. V was cut by 3 bases and J by 2 bases, with 9 bases left in between. The CDR3 runs to 14 residues. Germline CDR1 SGHVS, CDR2 FQNEAQ. CDR3 nucleotides: TGTGCCAGCAGCTTTGCGGAGAACACAGATACGCAGTATTTT. Amino acids: CASSFAENTDTQYF.

This clone was recorded once. This sequence joins TRBV5-6 and TRBJ1-3; no definite D call. CDR3 size: 13 residues. CDR1 is SGHDT, CDR2 YYEEEE, per germline. The V end was cut by 5 bases, the J end by 4 bases, with 10 bases between. CDR3 DNA sequence: TGTGCCAGCAGACGGAGACCCGGAAACACCATATATTTT. Translating gives CASRRRPGNTIYF.

This chain links TRBV18 with TRBJ2-7; D is unresolved. From germline, CDR1 is KGHSH and CDR2 LQKENI. The CDR3 consists of 11 residues. V lost 3 bases to trimming and J lost 11 bases, with 11 bases between them. CDR3 sequence (DNA): TGTGCCAGCTCACCTGGGATTTATAAGTACTTC. As protein: CASSPGIYKYF. The whole variable domain, filled in from reference TRBV18 and TRBJ2-7, reads NAGVMQNPRHLVRRRGQEARLRCSPMKGHSHVYWYRQLPEEGLKFMVYLQKENIIDESGMPKERFSAEFPKEGPSILRIQQVVRGDSAAYFCASSPGIYKYFGPGTRLTVT.

This clone was counted between two and nine times. The chain carries TRBV10-2 and TRBJ1-1; tentative D call: TRBD1 (6 bases). V shed 5 bases and J shed 4 bases, with 20 bases lying between them. CDR1 and CDR2 from the germline V gene are WSHSY and SAAADI. This CDR3 comprises 16 residues. CDR3 sequence reads: CASSNGGSGAGTEAFF. The CDR3 DNA sequence: TGCGCCAGCAGTAATGGGGGCTCGGGGGCGGGCACTGAAGCTTTCTTT.

The chain recombines TRBV19 with TRBJ2-3; D unresolved. Germline assignment: CDR1 LNHDA and CDR2 SQIVND (reference sequence). The CDR3 loop spans 14 amino acids. With 3 bases removed from V and 2 bases from J, the gap between germline ends came to 9 bases. Written as DNA, the CDR3 is TGTGCCAGTAGTATCGGGCCCAACACAGATACGCAGTATTTT. Translated, it gives CASSIGPNTDTQYF.

This clone has only a few counts. This chain joins TRBV14 and TRBJ2-5; the D is unclear. The germline gives CDR1 SGHDN, CDR2 FVKESK. Trimming removed 0 bases at V and 2 bases at J, with 10 bases between. The CDR3 consists of 15 residues. Here the CDR3 DNA reads TGTGCCAGCAGCCAAGATTGGGCACGTCAAGAGACCCAGTACTTC. It encodes CASSQDWARQETQYF.

The CDR3 nucleotides are TGTGCCAGCTCACCGCTCGGACTAGTCAACTCCTACAATGAGCAGTTCTTC. Translation: CASSPLGLVNSYNEQFF. The chain carries TRBV18 and TRBJ2-1; 7 bases match TRBD2. Trimming cost V 3 bases and J 0 bases; bases outside gene matches: 8. Germline-derived CDR1 and CDR2 are KGHSH and LQKENI. The CDR3 length is 17 residues.

This chain uses TRBV29-1 with TRBJ2-7; no reliable D call. CDR1 and CDR2 (germline): SQVTM, ANQGSEA. The CDR3 consists of 11 residues. Trimming took off 6 bases at V and 6 bases at J, with 12 bases between the two ends. The CDR3 coding sequence is TGCAGCGTCGGCTTAGACGGCGAGCAGTACTTC. This sequence encodes CSVGLDGEQYF.

The chain links TRBV6-5 to TRBJ2-7; 9 bases map to TRBD2. Germline V gene sequence: CDR1 MNHEY, CDR2 SVGAGI. The trim removed 1 base at V and 0 bases at J, leaving 4 bases unmatched. The CDR3 loop spans 16 amino acids. Written as DNA, the CDR3 is TGTGCCAGCAGTTACTGGGGTAGCGGGAGCTCCTACGAGCAGTACTTC. It specifies CASSYWGSGSSYEQYF.

This clone has a handful of counts. The chain combines TRBV7-2 with TRBJ2-7; D call uncertain. Trimming removed 3 bases at V and 0 bases at J, with 9 bases between. Germline lookup yields CDR1 SGHTA and CDR2 FQGNSA. CDR3 size: 14 residues. DNA for the CDR3: TGTGCCAGCAGCTTCGGCTCTCCCTCCTACGAGCAGTACTTC. This encodes CASSFGSPSYEQYF.

This clone was observed a handful of times. The chain couples TRBV7-6 to TRBJ2-2, with 9 nucleotides matching TRBD2. The CDR3 covers 15 residues. Germline CDR1 is SGHVS and CDR2 is FNYEAQ. V trimming: 8 bases; J trimming: 6 bases; junction bases outside the gene matches: 10. CDR3 DNA sequence: TGTGCCAGCCAAATGGGTAGCGGGAGTCCCGGGGAGCTGTTTTTT. It encodes CASQMGSGSPGELFF.

The J gene is TRBJ2-5, the V gene TRBV7-7; D possibly corresponds to TRBD1 (5 bases). V lost 1 base and J lost 2, with 11 bases in between. The germline V gene has CDR1 SSHAT and CDR2 FNYEAQ (reference sequence). The CDR3 length is 15 residues. The CDR3 reads CASSLGQGGQETQYF. The CDR3 DNA sequence: TGTGCCAGCAGCTTAGGCCAGGGTGGGCAAGAGACCCAGTACTTC.

This chain links TRBV28 with TRBJ2-1, with 7 bases lining up with TRBD2. The junction had 6 bases not matched to a gene; V was cut back by 5 bases and J by 2 bases. This CDR3 contains 15 residues. In germline, CDR1 is MDHEN, CDR2 SYDVKM. The CDR3 loop is CASSIGGGPYNEQFF. The CDR3 nucleotides read TGTGCCAGCAGTATCGGGGGAGGGCCCTACAATGAGCAGTTCTTC. The whole variable domain, remainder taken from reference TRBV28 and TRBJ2-1, is DVKVTQSSRYLVKRTGEKVFLECVQDMDHENMFWYRQDPGLGLRLIYFSYDVKMKEKGDIPEGYSVSREKKERFSLILESASTNQTSMYLCASSIGGGPYNEQFFGPGTRLTVL.

This rearrangement joins TRBV21-1 to TRBJ1-3; the table names TRBD1, a call not compared with the DNA. TRBV21-1 is assigned pseudogene status. The CDR3 covers 15 residues. CDR3 protein: CASSKGQTSGNTIYF. Here the CDR3 DNA reads TGTGCCAGCAGCAAGGGACAGACCTCTGGAAACACCATATATTTT.

On this clone: This same CDR3 is encoded by further DNA sequences in the sample. The chain recombines TRBV2 with TRBJ2-7, with D unresolved. V lost 2 bases and J 6 bases, leaving 5 bases between the germline ends. CDR1 and CDR2 (germline): SNHLY, FYNNEI. The CDR3 contains 11 residues. DNA of the CDR3: TGTGCCAGCAGTGAATTCAGCGAGCAGTACTTC. Translated, it gives CASSEFSEQYF. Full variable domain (outside the CDR3, taken from reference TRBV2 and TRBJ2-7): EPEVTQTPSHQVTQMGQEVILRCVPISNHLYFYWYRQILGQKVEFLVSFYNNEISEKSEIFDDQFSVERPDGSNFTLKIRSTKLEDSAMYFCASSEFSEQYFGPGTRLTVT.